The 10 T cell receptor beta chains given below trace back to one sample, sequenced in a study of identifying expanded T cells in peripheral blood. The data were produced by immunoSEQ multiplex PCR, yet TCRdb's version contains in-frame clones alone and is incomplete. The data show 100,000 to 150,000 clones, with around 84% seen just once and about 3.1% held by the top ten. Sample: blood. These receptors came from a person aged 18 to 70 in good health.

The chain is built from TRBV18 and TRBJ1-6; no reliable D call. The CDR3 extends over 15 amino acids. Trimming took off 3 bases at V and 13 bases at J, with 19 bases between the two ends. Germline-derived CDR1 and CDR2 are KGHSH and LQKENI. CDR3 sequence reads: CASSPSSGLMVPLHF. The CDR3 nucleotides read TGTGCCAGCTCACCGTCTTCCGGGCTTATGGTCCCCCTCCACTTT.

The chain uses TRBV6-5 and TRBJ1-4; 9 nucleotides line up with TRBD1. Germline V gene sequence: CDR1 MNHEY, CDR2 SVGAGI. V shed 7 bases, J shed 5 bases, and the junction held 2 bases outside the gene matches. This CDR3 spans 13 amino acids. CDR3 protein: CASKDRGNEKLFF. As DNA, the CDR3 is TGTGCCAGCAAGGACAGGGGAAATGAAAAACTGTTTTTT.

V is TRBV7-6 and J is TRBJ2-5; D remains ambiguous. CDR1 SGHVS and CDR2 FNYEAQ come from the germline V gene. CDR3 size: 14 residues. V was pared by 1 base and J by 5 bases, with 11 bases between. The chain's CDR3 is CASSLGRDGETQYF. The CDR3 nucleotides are TGTGCCAGCAGCTTAGGAAGGGATGGGGAGACCCAGTACTTC.

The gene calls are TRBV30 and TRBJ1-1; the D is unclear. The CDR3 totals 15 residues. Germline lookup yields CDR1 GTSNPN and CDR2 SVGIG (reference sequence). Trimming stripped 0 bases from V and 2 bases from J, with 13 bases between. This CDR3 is CAWSVSGSVNTEAFF. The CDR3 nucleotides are TGTGCCTGGAGTGTATCCGGCTCCGTTAACACTGAAGCTTTCTTT.

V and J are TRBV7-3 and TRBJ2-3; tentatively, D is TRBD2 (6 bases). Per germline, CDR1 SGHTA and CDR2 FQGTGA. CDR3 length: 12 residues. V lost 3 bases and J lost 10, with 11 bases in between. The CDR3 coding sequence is TGTGCCAGCAGCTTTACCAGGGAGGCGCAGTATTTT. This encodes CASSFTREAQYF.

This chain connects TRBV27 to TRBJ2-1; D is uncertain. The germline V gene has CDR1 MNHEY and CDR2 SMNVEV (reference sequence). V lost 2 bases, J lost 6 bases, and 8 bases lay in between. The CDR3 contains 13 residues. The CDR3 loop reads CASSLDPGNEQFF. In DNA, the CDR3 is TGTGCCAGCAGTTTAGATCCCGGCAATGAGCAGTTCTTC.

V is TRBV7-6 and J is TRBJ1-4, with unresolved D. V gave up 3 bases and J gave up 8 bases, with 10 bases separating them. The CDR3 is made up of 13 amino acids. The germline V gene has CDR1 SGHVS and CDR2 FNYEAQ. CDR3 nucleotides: TGTGCCAGCAGCTTCTTTCTCGGGGAAAAACTGTTTTTT. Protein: CASSFFLGEKLFF. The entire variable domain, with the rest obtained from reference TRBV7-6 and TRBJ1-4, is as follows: GAGVSQSPRYKVTKRGQDVALRCDPISGHVSLYWYRQALGQGPEFLTYFNYEAQQDKSGLPNDRFSAERPEGSISTLTIQRTEQRDSAMYRCASSFFLGEKLFFGSGTQLSVL.

In nucleotides, the CDR3 is TGTGCCAGCTCACCACTGGGAGCAACTAATGAAAAACTGTTTTTT. It translates to CASSPLGATNEKLFF. The chain employs TRBV18 and TRBJ1-4; D remains ambiguous. The CDR3 extends over 15 amino acids. Trimming shortened V by 1 base and J by 0 bases, and 6 bases separated the two germline ends. Per germline, CDR1 KGHSH and CDR2 LQKENI.

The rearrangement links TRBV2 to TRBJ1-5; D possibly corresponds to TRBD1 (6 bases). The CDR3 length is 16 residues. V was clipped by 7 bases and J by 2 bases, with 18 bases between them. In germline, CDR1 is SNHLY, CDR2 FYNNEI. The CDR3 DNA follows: TGTGCCAGCACCTACGGAGGGGACATGGGCAATCAGCCCCAGCATTTT. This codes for CASTYGGDMGNQPQHF.

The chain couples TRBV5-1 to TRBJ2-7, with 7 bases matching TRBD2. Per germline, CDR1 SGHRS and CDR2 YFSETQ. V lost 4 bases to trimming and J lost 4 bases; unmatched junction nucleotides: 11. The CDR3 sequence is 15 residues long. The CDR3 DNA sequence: TGCGCCAGCAGCGGGGGGACTATAAGGGAATACGAGCAGTACTTC. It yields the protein CASSGGTIREYEQYF.